What follows are 19 T cell receptor beta chains derived from one specimen sequenced in a study of PD-1 blockade in classical Hodgkin lymphoma. Every one of the patients relapsed after autologous stem cell transplantation (brentuximab vedotin exposure was variable). With magnetic negative selection, CD4+ T cells were purified from PBMCs that had been thawed. Using immunoSEQ multiplex PCR, the repertoire was profiled, and TCRdb retains in-frame clones only, with some absent. The table lists 30,000 or so clones, roughly 87% of them singletons, with 2% to 3% in the top ten. Source: CD4+ T cells from blood, taken at baseline. The receptors shown here come from a human donor with classical Hodgkin lymphoma.

The rearrangement links TRBV18 to TRBJ2-3; D is uncertain. The length of the CDR3 is 10 residues. Trimming took off 5 bases at V and 6 bases at J, with 3 bases between the two ends. Germline values: CDR1 KGHSH, CDR2 LQKENI. Here the CDR3 reads CASSKDTQYF. The CDR3 DNA sequence: TGTGCCAGCTCAAAGGATACGCAGTATTTT.

J is TRBJ2-7 and V is TRBV6-6; either TRBD1 or TRBD2 may fit D (5 bases each). This CDR3 contains 14 residues. With 1 base removed from V and 2 bases from J, the gap between germline ends came to 9 bases. Germline CDR1 reads MNHNY; CDR2 reads SVGAGI (reference sequence). As DNA, the CDR3 is TGTGCCAGCAGTTACTGGCCGGGACCCTACGAGCAGTACTTC. This translates into CASSYWPGPYEQYF.

The chain recombines TRBV4-3 with TRBJ2-7; TRBD1 agrees at 7 bases. The V gene's germline CDR1 is LGHNA and CDR2 YSLEER. CDR3 length: 14 amino acids. V shed 2 bases, J shed 2 bases, and the junction held 3 bases outside the gene matches. As DNA, the CDR3 is TGCGCCAGCAGCCAAAGGGACAGCACCTACGAGCAGTACTTC. Residues: CASSQRDSTYEQYF.

The gene calls are TRBV11-1 and TRBJ2-5, with 8 nucleotides matching TRBD2. The CDR3 is 15 residues long. The V segment lost 5 bases and the J segment 7 bases; nucleotides outside the gene matches: 12. CDR1 and CDR2 (germline): SGHAT, FQDESV (reference sequence). For the CDR3, the DNA is TGTGCCAGCAGCGCCTCACTAGCGGTGGCCGCGACCCAGTACTTC. It yields the protein CASSASLAVAATQYF.

The J gene is TRBJ1-1, the V gene TRBV7-2; 7 nucleotides agree with TRBD1. CDR3 length: 14 amino acids. Germline-derived CDR1 and CDR2 are SGHTA and FQGNSA. V lost 5 bases and J lost 4; bases outside the gene matches: 7. In DNA form, the CDR3 reads TGTGCCAGCAGCGTGACAGGGATGGGCACTGAAGCTTTCTTT. Encoded protein: CASSVTGMGTEAFF.

The chain is built from TRBV7-9 and TRBJ1-5, with no clear D. The CDR3 loop spans 12 amino acids. With 3 bases removed from V and 3 bases from J, the gap between germline ends came to 3 bases. CDR1 and CDR2 (germline): SEHNR, FQNEAQ (reference sequence). The CDR3 reads CASSFPNQPQHF. The CDR3, as DNA: TGTGCCAGCAGCTTTCCCAATCAGCCCCAGCATTTT. Looking up the rest from reference TRBV7-9 and TRBJ1-5 gives the full variable domain: DTGVSQNPRHKITKRGQNVTFRCDPISEHNRLYWYRQTLGQGPEFLTYFQNEAQLEKSRLLSDRFSAERPKGSFSTLEIQRTEQGDSAMYLCASSFPNQPQHFGDGTRLSIL.

The V gene is TRBV29-1, the J gene TRBJ1-1, with D possibly matching TRBD1 (5 bases). Germline values: CDR1 SQVTM, CDR2 ANQGSEA. V was shortened by 6 bases and J by 4 bases, with 18 bases between the two germline ends. This CDR3 comprises 14 residues. CDR3 sequence reads: CSVAGRGGVTEAFF. Written as DNA, the CDR3 is TGCAGCGTGGCCGGGAGGGGCGGCGTCACTGAAGCTTTCTTT. The whole variable domain, filled in from reference TRBV29-1 and TRBJ1-1, reads SAVISQKPSRDICQRGTSLTIQCQVDSQVTMMFWYRQQPGQSLTLIATANQGSEATYESGFVIDKFPISRPNLTFSTLTVSNMSPEDSSIYLCSVAGRGGVTEAFFGQGTRLTVV.

The chain couples TRBV28 to TRBJ1-2; D unclear. V dropped 6 bases and J dropped 8 bases, with 10 bases sitting between them. The CDR3 spans 11 residues. Germline loops: CDR1 MDHEN, CDR2 SYDVKM. In DNA, the CDR3 is TGTGCCAGCAGCCGGAGAGGAGGCTACACCTTC. Translated: CASSRRGGYTF.

About this clone itself: This same CDR3 is encoded by further DNA sequences in the sample. This sequence joins TRBV28 and TRBJ1-2; D gene uncertain. The V end lost 3 bases, the J end lost 2 bases, and 1 base lay between the germline ends. The germline gives CDR1 MDHEN, CDR2 SYDVKM. This CDR3 comprises 11 residues. The CDR3 DNA reads TGTGCCAGCAGTTTGAACTATGGCTACACCTTC. Its translation is CASSLNYGYTF.

This chain joins TRBV13 and TRBJ1-5, with D tentatively TRBD1 (5 bases). The germline V gene has CDR1 PRHDT and CDR2 FYEKMQ (reference sequence). Trimming left V 2 bases short and J 6 bases short, with 5 bases between. The CDR3 extends over 12 amino acids. CDR3 in DNA: TGTGCCAGCAGCTTACAGGGTCAGCCCCAGCATTTT. This gives the protein CASSLQGQPQHF.

The CDR3 sequence is CASCANRGQGNEKLFF. CDR3 bases: TGTGCCTCCTGCGCAAACCGGGGACAGGGTAATGAAAAACTGTTTTTT. The rearrangement uses TRBV2 and TRBJ1-4, with TRBD1 identical over 9 bases. Germline values: CDR1 SNHLY, CDR2 FYNNEI. The J segment lost 4 bases and the V segment lost 11 bases, leaving 14 bases of the junction unmatched. The CDR3 loop spans 16 amino acids.

This sequence joins TRBV5-6 and TRBJ2-7; D gene ambiguous. CDR1 and CDR2 from the germline V gene are SGHDT and YYEEEE. The V gene lost 4 bases and the J gene lost 6 bases, with 14 bases spanning the gap. The CDR3 runs 13 residues. The DNA of the CDR3 is TGTGCCAGCAGCCGGGTCATTCTTGGCGAGCAGTACTTC. It specifies CASSRVILGEQYF.

The chain uses TRBV5-6 and TRBJ1-1; D is perhaps TRBD1 (5 bases). The CDR3 contains 15 residues. Trimming took off 0 bases at V and 1 base at J, with 10 bases between the two ends. CDR1 and CDR2 from the germline V gene are SGHDT and YYEEEE. CDR3 bases: TGTGCCAGCAGCTTGGTTGGGGCTTCGAACACTGAAGCTTTCTTT. This translates into CASSLVGASNTEAFF.

V gene TRBV7-6 combines with J gene TRBJ2-3; D perhaps matches TRBD1 (5 bases). The length of the CDR3 is 15 residues. Trimming cost V 5 bases and J 0 bases, with 12 bases left between them. Germline CDR1 reads SGHVS; CDR2 reads FNYEAQ. CDR3 nucleotides: TGTGCCAGCAGCATAGACAGATTCAGCACAGATACGCAGTATTTT. Translation gives CASSIDRFSTDTQYF.

The count of this clone is one. This rearrangement joins TRBV5-8 to TRBJ2-2, with D unresolved. Germline CDR1 reads SGHTS; CDR2 reads YDEGEE. Trimming removed 3 bases at V and 0 bases at J, with 15 bases between. The CDR3 has 17 amino acids. CDR3 sequence: CASSSGRIIANTGELFF. The CDR3 DNA follows: TGTGCCAGCAGCTCAGGACGGATTATCGCGAACACCGGGGAGCTGTTTTTT.

The chain couples TRBV19 to TRBJ2-3; tentative D call: TRBD2 (6 bases). The CDR3 totals 15 residues. V was trimmed by 5 bases and J by 5 bases, leaving 17 bases between them. CDR1 is LNHDA and CDR2 is SQIVND in the germline V gene (reference sequence). Written as DNA, the CDR3 is TGTGCCAGTAGTTTGGGACTCGCGGAACTAGATACGCAGTATTTT. This translates into CASSLGLAELDTQYF.

The rearrangement joins TRBV2 to TRBJ2-3; the D gene is possibly TRBD1 (7 bases). The CDR3 length is 14 residues. V was shortened by 4 bases and J by 4 bases, with 12 bases between the two germline ends. Germline V gene sequence: CDR1 SNHLY, CDR2 FYNNEI. CDR3 amino acids: CASSVGGGPDTQYF. CDR3 nucleotide sequence: TGTGCCAGCAGTGTCGGAGGGGGCCCAGATACGCAGTATTTT.

This chain uses TRBV28 with TRBJ2-3, with D possibly being TRBD1 or TRBD2 (7 bases each). This CDR3 is 16 amino acids long. Looked up from germline, CDR1 is MDHEN and CDR2 is SYDVKM. Trimming stripped 8 bases from V and 1 base from J, with 19 bases between. DNA of the CDR3: TGTGCCAGCCCCCCAGGGGGGGGGAAAGGCACAGATACGCAGTATTTT. The encoded protein is CASPPGGGKGTDTQYF.

The chain links TRBV4-2 to TRBJ1-2, with D tentatively TRBD1 (5 bases). The CDR3 has 14 amino acids. V gave up 0 bases and J gave up 2 bases, with 7 bases separating them. Germline V gene lookup returns CDR1 LGHNA and CDR2 YNFKEQ. CDR3 loop: CASSQDRENYGYTF. CDR3 nucleotides: TGTGCCAGCAGCCAAGACAGGGAGAACTATGGCTACACCTTC.